These T cell receptor beta chains were read from a single sample in a study of blood T cell repertoires in COVID-19. Using immunoSEQ multiplex PCR, the repertoire was profiled, and TCRdb retains in-frame clones only, with some absent. The data contain about 350,000 clones, roughly 87% of them singletons. The sequencing sample was made of peripheral blood. All receptors derive from a man in his thirties or forties with COVID-19, enrolled during active disease. CDR3s include the opening cysteine and the closing phenylalanine or tryptophan. Fields, in order: J gene, V gene, clone size, D gene, CDR3 DNA, CDR3 protein. A D gene is named only where the DNA matches it firmly. Clone size is not always given. Where it is, it says once, few, many or a class for expanded clones.

j_call: TRBJ2-4; v_call: TRBV7-3; clone_size: -; d_call: -; cdr3_nt: TGTGCCAGCAGCTTAAACGGGATGGCCAAAAACATTCAGTACTTC; cdr3_aa: CASSLNGMAKNIQYF
j_call: TRBJ1-2; v_call: TRBV7-2; clone_size: -; d_call: -; cdr3_nt: TGTGCCAGCAGCTTAGCAGGCCTTCGGGGAGGCAGCATCAAGGACTATGGCTACACCTTC; cdr3_aa: CASSLAGLRGGSIKDYGYTF
j_call: TRBJ2-7; v_call: TRBV19; clone_size: -; d_call: TRBD1; cdr3_nt: TGTGCCAGTAGTAGAGGGGGCATCCCCTACGAGCAGTACTTC; cdr3_aa: CASSRGGIPYEQYF
j_call: TRBJ1-2; v_call: TRBV24-1; clone_size: -; d_call: TRBD1; cdr3_nt: TGTGCCACCCTCTTCTCCTGGACAGGCCGGACGTGGGGCTACACCTTC; cdr3_aa: CATLFSWTGRTWGYTF
j_call: TRBJ2-1; v_call: TRBV9; clone_size: -; d_call: -; cdr3_nt: TGTGCCAGCAGCGCTAGTTTTGGGTCCTACAATGAGCAGTTCTTC; cdr3_aa: CASSASFGSYNEQFF
j_call: TRBJ2-6; v_call: TRBV6-5; clone_size: -; d_call: TRBD1; cdr3_nt: TGTGCCAGCAGTCCGACAGGGACTGGGGCCAACGTCCTGACTTTC; cdr3_aa: CASSPTGTGANVLTF
j_call: TRBJ2-5; v_call: TRBV2; clone_size: once; d_call: -; cdr3_nt: TGTGCCAGCAGTGAGGTCGGGGGGCGGGCTCAAGAGACCCAGTACTTC; cdr3_aa: CASSEVGGRAQETQYF
j_call: TRBJ1-4; v_call: TRBV7-9; clone_size: -; d_call: -; cdr3_nt: TGTGCCAGCAGCTCCACAGGGACTAATGAAAAACTGTTTTTT; cdr3_aa: CASSSTGTNEKLFF
j_call: TRBJ1-1; v_call: TRBV3-1/TRBV3-2; clone_size: -; d_call: -; cdr3_nt: TGTGCCAGCAGCCAGTGGCAGACTCCTGCCGGTCGGGCTTTCTTT; cdr3_aa: CASSQWQTPAGRAFF
j_call: TRBJ2-3; v_call: TRBV6-5; clone_size: -; d_call: TRBD1; cdr3_nt: TGTGCCAGCAGTTACGGCAGGGGGCCTGGCACAGATACGCAGTATTTT; cdr3_aa: CASSYGRGPGTDTQYF
j_call: TRBJ1-2; v_call: TRBV30; clone_size: once; d_call: -; cdr3_nt: TGTGCCTGGACCCCAGGTGGGTACAGCTACACCTTC; cdr3_aa: CAWTPGGYSYTF
j_call: TRBJ1-4; v_call: TRBV5-4; clone_size: -; d_call: -; cdr3_nt: TGTGCCAGCAGCTTTGGAGGGGTGGATGAAAAACTGTTTTTT; cdr3_aa: CASSFGGVDEKLFF
j_call: TRBJ2-1; v_call: TRBV11-1; clone_size: once; d_call: -; cdr3_nt: TGTGCCAGCAGCTTAGTCCCTTCCTCCTACAATGAGCAGTTCTTC; cdr3_aa: CASSLVPSSYNEQFF
j_call: TRBJ2-1; v_call: TRBV9; clone_size: -; d_call: TRBD1; cdr3_nt: TGTGCCAGCAGCGTAGTGGGACAGGGGGTCAATGAGCAGTTCTTC; cdr3_aa: CASSVVGQGVNEQFF
j_call: TRBJ2-7; v_call: TRBV19; clone_size: once; d_call: TRBD1; cdr3_nt: TGTGCCAGTAGTATACAGGGAGGACAGGGCTACGAGCAGTACTTC; cdr3_aa: CASSIQGGQGYEQYF
j_call: TRBJ2-4; v_call: TRBV6-4; clone_size: -; d_call: -; cdr3_nt: TGTGCCAGCAGTGAAGAACACCAAAACATTCAGTACTTC; cdr3_aa: CASSEEHQNIQYF
j_call: TRBJ2-7; v_call: TRBV2; clone_size: -; d_call: TRBD2; cdr3_nt: TGTGCCAGCAGTGAAACCCTACTAGCGGGCTCCTACGAGCAGTACTTC; cdr3_aa: CASSETLLAGSYEQYF
j_call: TRBJ2-1; v_call: TRBV7-3; clone_size: few; d_call: -; cdr3_nt: TGTGCCAGCAGCTTCCGACAGAAGGGCAATGAGCAGTTCTTC; cdr3_aa: CASSFRQKGNEQFF
j_call: TRBJ2-7; v_call: TRBV4-3; clone_size: -; d_call: TRBD1; cdr3_nt: TGCGCCAGCAGCCAAGAAAGGACAGGGGGCTACGAGCAGTACTTC; cdr3_aa: CASSQERTGGYEQYF
j_call: TRBJ2-2; v_call: TRBV3-1/TRBV3-2; clone_size: -; d_call: -; cdr3_nt: TGTGCCAGCAACCGGCAGGGGTGGAACACCGGGGAGCTGTTTTTT; cdr3_aa: CASNRQGWNTGELFF
j_call: TRBJ1-4; v_call: TRBV5-1; clone_size: -; d_call: -; cdr3_nt: TGCGCCAGCAGCTCCGCGGGTGAAAAACTGTTTTTT; cdr3_aa: CASSSAGEKLFF
j_call: TRBJ2-3; v_call: TRBV2; clone_size: -; d_call: TRBD1; cdr3_nt: TGTGCCAGCAGGAAACAGGGGGCAGATACGCAGTATTTT; cdr3_aa: CASRKQGADTQYF
j_call: TRBJ2-7; v_call: TRBV5-1; clone_size: -; d_call: -; cdr3_nt: TGCGCCAGCAGCTTGGGGGGGCAGGGTAACTACGAGCAGTACTTC; cdr3_aa: CASSLGGQGNYEQYF
j_call: TRBJ2-2; v_call: TRBV6-1; clone_size: once; d_call: TRBD2; cdr3_nt: TGTGCCAGCAGTGAACAAACTAGCGGGAGGTTGGGGGAGCTGTTTTTT; cdr3_aa: CASSEQTSGRLGELFF
j_call: TRBJ2-7; v_call: TRBV5-1; clone_size: few; d_call: -; cdr3_nt: TGCGCCAGCAGCTTGCAGGATCTCCACGAGCAGTACTTC; cdr3_aa: CASSLQDLHEQYF
j_call: TRBJ1-5; v_call: TRBV4-2; clone_size: few; d_call: -; cdr3_nt: TGTGCCAGCAGCCAAGATCGACCGGGAGTCCAGCCCCAGCATTTT; cdr3_aa: CASSQDRPGVQPQHF
j_call: TRBJ2-5; v_call: TRBV9; clone_size: -; d_call: -; cdr3_nt: TGTGCCAGCAGCGTGGCAGGGTGGGGACAAGAGACCCAGTACTTC; cdr3_aa: CASSVAGWGQETQYF
j_call: TRBJ2-5; v_call: TRBV5-4; clone_size: -; d_call: TRBD1; cdr3_nt: TGTGCCAGCAGCTTGAGGGTCGGACAGGGGGCAGAGACCCAGTACTTC; cdr3_aa: CASSLRVGQGAETQYF
j_call: TRBJ1-6; v_call: TRBV19; clone_size: -; d_call: TRBD1; cdr3_nt: TGTGCCAGTAGTATAAAGGGACAGGTCAACTCACCCCTCCACTTT; cdr3_aa: CASSIKGQVNSPLHF
j_call: TRBJ2-2; v_call: TRBV2; clone_size: -; d_call: -; cdr3_nt: TGTGCCAGCAGTGAACAGGGTCCCACCGGGGAGCTGTTTTTT; cdr3_aa: CASSEQGPTGELFF
j_call: TRBJ1-5; v_call: TRBV24-1; clone_size: -; d_call: TRBD1; cdr3_nt: TGTGCCAGAAATAGGGGGCGCGGCAATCAGCCCCAGCATTTT; cdr3_aa: CARNRGRGNQPQHF
j_call: TRBJ1-4; v_call: TRBV19; clone_size: -; d_call: TRBD1; cdr3_nt: TGTGCCAGTAGTGCGGACAGGCGGAATGAAAAACTGTTTTTT; cdr3_aa: CASSADRRNEKLFF
j_call: TRBJ1-1; v_call: TRBV30; clone_size: -; d_call: TRBD1; cdr3_nt: TGTGCCTGGAGGGTCTCCCCGGGACAGGGTGAAGCTTTCTTT; cdr3_aa: CAWRVSPGQGEAFF
j_call: TRBJ1-5; v_call: TRBV6-4; clone_size: -; d_call: -; cdr3_nt: TGTGCCAGCTCCGTGGAGGAAAATCAGCCCCAGCATTTT; cdr3_aa: CASSVEENQPQHF
j_call: TRBJ2-1; v_call: TRBV28; clone_size: -; d_call: TRBD2; cdr3_nt: TGTGCCAGCAGTTTATGGGGGCTAGCGGGAGTGAATGAGCAGTTCTTC; cdr3_aa: CASSLWGLAGVNEQFF
j_call: TRBJ1-1; v_call: TRBV7-9; clone_size: -; d_call: -; cdr3_nt: TGTGCCAGCAGCTTAGATCGGGTTGACACTGAAGCTTTCTTT; cdr3_aa: CASSLDRVDTEAFF
j_call: TRBJ1-6; v_call: TRBV4-2; clone_size: -; d_call: TRBD1; cdr3_nt: TGTGCCAGCAGCAACGATGGACAGGGGGCTCAAAATTCACCCCTCCACTTT; cdr3_aa: CASSNDGQGAQNSPLHF
j_call: TRBJ2-1; v_call: TRBV5-4; clone_size: -; d_call: -; cdr3_nt: TGTGCCAGCAGCTTGGATAGCGGCCGCTACAATGAGCAGTTCTTC; cdr3_aa: CASSLDSGRYNEQFF
j_call: TRBJ2-7; v_call: TRBV27; clone_size: -; d_call: -; cdr3_nt: TGTGCCAGCAGCAGTACAGGGTTTTCGCCATCCTACGAGCAGTACTTC; cdr3_aa: CASSSTGFSPSYEQYF
j_call: TRBJ1-2; v_call: TRBV7-9; clone_size: -; d_call: TRBD1; cdr3_nt: TGTGCCAGCAGCTTACCGGGACAGGACTATGGCTACACCTTC; cdr3_aa: CASSLPGQDYGYTF
j_call: TRBJ1-2; v_call: TRBV6-5; clone_size: -; d_call: -; cdr3_nt: TGTGCCAGCAGTTATGACTGGGTTGGGGGCTACACCTTC; cdr3_aa: CASSYDWVGGYTF
j_call: TRBJ2-5; v_call: TRBV6-5; clone_size: -; d_call: -; cdr3_nt: TGTGCCAGCTTGGGTCTGGCGGGAAGTCAAGAGACCCAGTACTTC; cdr3_aa: CASLGLAGSQETQYF
j_call: TRBJ2-3; v_call: TRBV24-1; clone_size: -; d_call: -; cdr3_nt: TGTGCCACCAGTGATTTAGTCGGGGAGCTTCAGTATTTT; cdr3_aa: CATSDLVGELQYF
j_call: TRBJ2-1; v_call: TRBV30; clone_size: -; d_call: -; cdr3_nt: TGTGCCTGGAGCCGAGGGGGTTACAATGAGCAGTTCTTC; cdr3_aa: CAWSRGGYNEQFF
j_call: TRBJ1-5; v_call: TRBV6-5; clone_size: few; d_call: TRBD1; cdr3_nt: TGTGCCAGCAGTTACTCGGGGACAGGCAATCAGCCCCAGCATTTT; cdr3_aa: CASSYSGTGNQPQHF
j_call: TRBJ2-3; v_call: TRBV5-6; clone_size: once; d_call: -; cdr3_nt: TGTGCCAGCAGCCCCACCGGGACTCTCGCTTTACCCACAGATACGCAGTATTTT; cdr3_aa: CASSPTGTLALPTDTQYF
j_call: TRBJ1-2; v_call: TRBV12-3/TRBV12-4; clone_size: few; d_call: -; cdr3_nt: TGTGCCAGCAGTTTGAGGGATGACTACACCTTC; cdr3_aa: CASSLRDDYTF
j_call: TRBJ1-1; v_call: TRBV18; clone_size: -; d_call: -; cdr3_nt: TGTGCCAGCTCACCAACCGGGACACTGAACACTGAAGCTTTCTTT; cdr3_aa: CASSPTGTLNTEAFF
j_call: TRBJ1-3; v_call: TRBV3-1/TRBV3-2; clone_size: -; d_call: TRBD1; cdr3_nt: TGTGCCAGCAGCTACGACAGGGGGGAGGGAAACACCATATATTTT; cdr3_aa: CASSYDRGEGNTIYF
j_call: TRBJ1-3; v_call: TRBV7-3; clone_size: -; d_call: TRBD1; cdr3_nt: TGTGCCAGCACTCGAACAGGGGAAGATGGAAACACCATATATTTT; cdr3_aa: CASTRTGEDGNTIYF
j_call: TRBJ1-1; v_call: TRBV3-1/TRBV3-2; clone_size: -; d_call: -; cdr3_nt: TGTGCCAGCAGCCCACAGGACGGCCGCATGAACACTGAAGCTTTCTTT; cdr3_aa: CASSPQDGRMNTEAFF
j_call: TRBJ2-1; v_call: TRBV7-6; clone_size: -; d_call: TRBD2; cdr3_nt: TGTGCCAGCAGCTCCTTAGCGGGGGCTTACAATGAGCAGTTCTTC; cdr3_aa: CASSSLAGAYNEQFF
j_call: TRBJ2-1; v_call: TRBV4-1; clone_size: -; d_call: TRBD2; cdr3_nt: TGCGCCAGCAGCCAAGGGGGGGGGACCGTTAGCGGGAGGCTCTACAATGAGCAGTTCTTC; cdr3_aa: CASSQGGGTVSGRLYNEQFF
j_call: TRBJ1-2; v_call: TRBV5-5; clone_size: -; d_call: TRBD1; cdr3_nt: TGTGCCAGCAGCGGGGGACAGGGGTTTTACTATGGCTACACCTTC; cdr3_aa: CASSGGQGFYYGYTF
j_call: TRBJ2-3; v_call: TRBV7-2; clone_size: once; d_call: TRBD2; cdr3_nt: TGTGCCAGCAGGCCCCCTCGGACTAGCGGGGGAGATACGCAGTATTTT; cdr3_aa: CASRPPRTSGGDTQYF
j_call: TRBJ1-2; v_call: TRBV19; clone_size: few; d_call: -; cdr3_nt: TGTGCCACCCGGCAGGGCAGTTGGCGCTATGGCTACACCTTC; cdr3_aa: CATRQGSWRYGYTF
j_call: TRBJ2-5; v_call: TRBV2; clone_size: -; d_call: -; cdr3_nt: TGTGCCAGCAGTGCCTCACTTATACGAAGAGGGACCCAGTACTTC; cdr3_aa: CASSASLIRRGTQYF
j_call: TRBJ1-4; v_call: TRBV27; clone_size: -; d_call: TRBD1; cdr3_nt: TGTGCCAGCAGTTCGGGAATGCCGGGACAGGCAACTAATGAAAAACTGTTTTTT; cdr3_aa: CASSSGMPGQATNEKLFF
j_call: TRBJ1-1; v_call: TRBV27; clone_size: -; d_call: -; cdr3_nt: TGTGCCAGCAGTTTATTGGGGGGGAGGGGGACTGAAGCTTTCTTT; cdr3_aa: CASSLLGGRGTEAFF
j_call: TRBJ2-7; v_call: TRBV19; clone_size: -; d_call: -; cdr3_nt: TGTGCCAGTAGTATGGGCGCCCCATACTACGAGCAGTACTTC; cdr3_aa: CASSMGAPYYEQYF